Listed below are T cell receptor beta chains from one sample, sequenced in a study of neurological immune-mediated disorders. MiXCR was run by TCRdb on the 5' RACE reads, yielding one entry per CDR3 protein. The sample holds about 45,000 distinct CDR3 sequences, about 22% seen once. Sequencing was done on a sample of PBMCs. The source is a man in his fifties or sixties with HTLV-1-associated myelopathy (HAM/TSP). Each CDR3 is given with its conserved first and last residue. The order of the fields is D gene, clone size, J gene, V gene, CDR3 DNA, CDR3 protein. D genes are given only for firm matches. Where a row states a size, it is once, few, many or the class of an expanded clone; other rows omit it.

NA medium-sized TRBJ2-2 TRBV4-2 TGTGCCAGCAGCCAAGGACCCTCCGGGACACAGGGCAAGAACGGGGAGCTGTTTTTT CASSQGPSGTQGKNGELFF
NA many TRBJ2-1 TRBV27 TGTGCCAGCAGTTTATCGTCGGGTCACAATGAGCAGTTCTTC CASSLSSGHNEQFF
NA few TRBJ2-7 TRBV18 TGTGCCAGCTCACCAAATTTGGCAAGACAGGTCGGCGAGCAGTACTTC CASSPNLARQVGEQYF
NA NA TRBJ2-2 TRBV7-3 TGTGCCAGCAGCCCAATAAGCACCGGGGAGCTGTTTTTT CASSPISTGELFF
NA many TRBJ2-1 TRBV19 TGTGCCAGTAGTATAAGGGGTAATGAGCAGTTCTTC CASSIRGNEQFF
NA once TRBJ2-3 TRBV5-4 TGTGCCAGCAGCTCGCTCACAGATACGCAGTATTTT CASSSLTDTQYF
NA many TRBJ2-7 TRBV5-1 TGCGCCAGCAGCTTCGATCCGACCTACGAGCAGTACTTC CASSFDPTYEQYF
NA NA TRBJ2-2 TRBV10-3 TGTGCCATCAAGACTAGTGGCGCCGGGGAGCTGTTTTTT CAIKTSGAGELFF
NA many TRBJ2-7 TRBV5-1 TGCGCCAGCAGCCCGGGGACTTTTTTCTACGAGCAGTACTTC CASSPGTFFYEQYF
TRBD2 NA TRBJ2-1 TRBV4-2 TGTGCCAGCAGTCATGATACGAGCGGGAGTCCTAATGAGCAGTTCTTC CASSHDTSGSPNEQFF
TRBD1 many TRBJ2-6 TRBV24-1 TGTGCCACCAGTGATCTGGGACAGGGCGAGAGTGGGGCCAACGTCCTGACTTTC CATSDLGQGESGANVLTF
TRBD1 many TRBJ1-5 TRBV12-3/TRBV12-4 TGTGCCAGCAGTTTGACAGGGCCTAGCAATCAGCCCCAGCATTTT CASSLTGPSNQPQHF
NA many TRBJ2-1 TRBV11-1 TGTGCCAGCAGCTTAAGGTTGAGTTCCTCGCCACACAATGAGCAGTTCTTC CASSLRLSSSPHNEQFF
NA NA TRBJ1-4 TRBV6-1 TGTGCCAGCAGTGAGGGCGCATTAAATGAAAAACTGTTTTTT CASSEGALNEKLFF
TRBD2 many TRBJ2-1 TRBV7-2 TGTGCCAGCAGCTACGGGACTAGCGGACTCAATGAGCAGTTCTTC CASSYGTSGLNEQFF
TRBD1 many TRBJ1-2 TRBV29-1 TGCAGCGTTGGTGCAGGGGGCAGCGGTGGCTACACCTTC CSVGAGGSGGYTF
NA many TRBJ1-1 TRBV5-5 TGTGCCAGCAGCTTGGAAGCGACTCCGAACACTGAAGCTTTCTTT CASSLEATPNTEAFF
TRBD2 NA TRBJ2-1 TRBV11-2 TGTGCCAGCAGGGGACTAGCGCCCTACAATGAGCAGTTCTTC CASRGLAPYNEQFF
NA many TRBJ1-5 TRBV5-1 TGCGCCAGCAGCTTGGGGGGGGCCGATCAGCCCCAGCATTTT CASSLGGADQPQHF
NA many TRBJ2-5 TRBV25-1 TGTGCCAGCAGTGACACCAATTTCGGGACCCAGTACTTC CASSDTNFGTQYF
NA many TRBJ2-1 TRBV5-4 TGTGCCAGCAGCGGGGATGTATACAATGAGCAGTTCTTC CASSGDVYNEQFF
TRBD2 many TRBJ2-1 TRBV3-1 TGTGCCAGCAGCCGTAGACTAGCGGGATACAATGAGCAGTTCTTC CASSRRLAGYNEQFF
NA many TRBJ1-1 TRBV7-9 TGTGCCAGCAGTATTGAGGCTTATGAAGCTTTCTTT CASSIEAYEAFF
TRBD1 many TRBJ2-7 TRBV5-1 TGCGCCAGCAGCGAAGGACCTGGGACAGGGGACTCCTACGAGCAGTACTTC CASSEGPGTGDSYEQYF
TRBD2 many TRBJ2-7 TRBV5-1 TGCGCCAGCAGCTCGCCAACCTTAGCGGGAGGTGTCGAGCAGTACTTC CASSSPTLAGGVEQYF
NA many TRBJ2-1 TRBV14 TGTGCCAGCAGCCAAGCACTAGCCCACAATGAGCAGTTCTTC CASSQALAHNEQFF
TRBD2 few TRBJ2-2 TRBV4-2 TGTGCCAGCAGCCTAGCGAGCGGGAGTGGAGAGCTGTTTTTT CASSLASGSGELFF
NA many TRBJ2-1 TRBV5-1 TGCGCCAGCAGCTTGGGGCAGGGGTCGGGCAATGAGCAGTTCTTC CASSLGQGSGNEQFF
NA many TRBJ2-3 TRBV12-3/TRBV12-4 TGTGCCAGCAGTTTCCGGGTCGGGACCGGATCAGATACGCAGTATTTT CASSFRVGTGSDTQYF
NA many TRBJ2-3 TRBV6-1 TGTGCCAGCAGTGAAGTCATGGGGGGCCTTACAGATACGCAGTATTTT CASSEVMGGLTDTQYF
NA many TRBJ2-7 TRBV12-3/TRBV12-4 TGTGCCAGCACCCGGAGTAGCGTTGGCGAGCAGTACTTC CASTRSSVGEQYF
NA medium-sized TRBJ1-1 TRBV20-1 TGCAGTGCTTTAGTTATGAACACTGAAGCTTTCTTT CSALVMNTEAFF
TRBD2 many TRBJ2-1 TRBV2 TGTGCCAGCAGTCTTTTAGCGGGAGCCTACAATGAGCAGTTCTTC CASSLLAGAYNEQFF
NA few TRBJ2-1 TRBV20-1 TGCAGTGCGAAAGGGAGAACCCTTTACAATGAGCAGTTCTTC CSAKGRTLYNEQFF
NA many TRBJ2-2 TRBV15 TGTGCCACCAGCAGAGGAGGGAAAAGTTTCGGGAACACCGGGGAGCTGTTTTTT CATSRGGKSFGNTGELFF
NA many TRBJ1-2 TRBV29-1 TGCAGCGTTGAAGATCTACTTCGAATGGGGGGCTACACCTTC CSVEDLLRMGGYTF
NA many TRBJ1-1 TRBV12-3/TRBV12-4 TGTGCCAGCAGTCAAGGGCCGACTGAAGCTTTCTTT CASSQGPTEAFF
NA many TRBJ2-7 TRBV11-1 TGTGCCAGCAGCTTACGGGCCGAACGCGCCTACGAGCAGTACTTC CASSLRAERAYEQYF
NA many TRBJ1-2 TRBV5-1 TGCGCCAGCAGCTTGGACACCTATGGCTACACCTTC CASSLDTYGYTF
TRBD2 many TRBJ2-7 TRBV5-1 TGCGCCAGCAGACTAGCGGGAGGAGCGGACGAGCAGTACTTC CASRLAGGADEQYF
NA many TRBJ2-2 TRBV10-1 TGCGCCAGCAGGGACGGTTCGAACACCGGGGAGCTGTTTTTT CASRDGSNTGELFF
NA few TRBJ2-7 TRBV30 TGTGCCTGGAGTGTTTCTCGGTTTGTGGGTAGCGAGCAGTACTTC CAWSVSRFVGSEQYF
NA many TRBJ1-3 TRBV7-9 TGTGCCAGCAGCTTAGAGGGAAACACCATATATTTT CASSLEGNTIYF
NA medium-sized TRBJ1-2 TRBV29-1 TGCAGCGTTGAACGGGGGGCGGGTGGCTACACCTTC CSVERGAGGYTF
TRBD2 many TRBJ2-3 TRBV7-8 TGTGCCAGCAGCTCGGGGACTAGCGGGAGATATACGCAGTATTTT CASSSGTSGRYTQYF
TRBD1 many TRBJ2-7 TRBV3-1 TGTGCCAGCAGCCATCGACAGGGCTACGAGCAGTACTTC CASSHRQGYEQYF
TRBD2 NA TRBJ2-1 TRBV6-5 TGTGCCAGCACAATCATTGGGGCGGGAGAGGGGCATGAGCAGTTCTTC CASTIIGAGEGHEQFF
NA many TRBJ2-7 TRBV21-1 TGTGCCAGCAGCAAAGCGCCGGCTAGCGCCTCCTACGAGCAGTACTTC CASSKAPASASYEQYF
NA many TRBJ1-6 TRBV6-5 TGTGCCAGCAGTGGCCGGGTTAATAATTCACCCCTCCACTTT CASSGRVNNSPLHF
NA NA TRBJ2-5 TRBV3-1 TGTGCCAGCAGCCCCTCCGGTCAAGAGACCCAGTACTTC CASSPSGQETQYF
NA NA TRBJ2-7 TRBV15 TGTGCCACCAGCATATATATAGCGCAGGGAGAGCAGTACTTC CATSIYIAQGEQYF